The 32 T cell receptor beta chains in this list originate from one sample, sequenced in a study of PD-L1 blockade in urothelial cancer. Time point in this sample: peripheral blood 6 weeks after treatment start. Sequencing used immunoSEQ multiplex PCR; TCRdb keeps in-frame clones, though not all of them. Of 53,000 or so clones in the sample, around 89% were seen once. The sample was PBMCs, taken around atezolizumab (anti-PD-L1) treatment. The receptors come from a man aged 55 to 69 with urothelial cancer.

The genes are TRBV14 and TRBJ2-2; tentatively, D is TRBD2 (7 bases). The CDR3 extends over 15 amino acids. The ends were cut back, 4 bases at V and 7 bases at J, with 16 bases in the middle. CDR1 and CDR2 (germline): SGHDN, FVKESK. Here the CDR3 reads CASSRQGGDGGELFF. In DNA form, the CDR3 reads TGTGCCAGCAGCCGCCAAGGGGGGGATGGCGGGGAGCTGTTTTTT.

The J gene is TRBJ2-2, the V gene TRBV9; TRBD2 might be the D (5 bases). V lost 0 bases, J lost 8 bases, and 11 bases lay in between. CDR3 size: 14 residues. Germline assignment: CDR1 SGDLS and CDR2 YYNGEE. The DNA of the CDR3 is TGTGCCAGCAGCGTAGATGAATGGACTGGGGAGCTGTTTTTT. Translation gives CASSVDEWTGELFF.

The CDR3 protein is CASSLGGTGRREYF. As DNA, the CDR3 is TGCGCCAGCAGCCTGGGCGGGACAGGGAGGCGTGAGTACTTC. This chain joins TRBV5-1 and TRBJ2-7; 9 bases line up with TRBD1. This CDR3 comprises 14 residues. Germline V gives CDR1 SGHRS, CDR2 YFSETQ. V lost 4 bases to trimming and J lost 11 bases; unmatched junction nucleotides: 13.

This chain links TRBV6-7 with TRBJ2-7; the match to TRBD2 covers 7 bases. TRBV6-7 is filed as an ORF, its function uncertain. The V and J ends lost 2 bases and 0 bases, in that order; junction bases with no gene match: 7. The CDR3 runs to 16 residues. Here the CDR3 DNA reads TGTGCCAGCAGTTACATCGACGGGGGGAGCTCCTACGAGCAGTACTTC. It codes for CASSYIDGGSSYEQYF.

This chain joins TRBV19 and TRBJ2-1; D call uncertain. The germline V gene encodes CDR1 LNHDA and CDR2 SQIVND (reference sequence). This CDR3 has 15 residues. V was shortened by 3 bases and J by 0 bases, with 9 bases between the two germline ends. In DNA, the CDR3 is TGTGCCAGTAGTATTCGAGGTGTCTCCTACAATGAGCAGTTCTTC. As protein: CASSIRGVSYNEQFF. Full variable domain (outside the CDR3, taken from reference TRBV19 and TRBJ2-1): DGGITQSPKYLFRKEGQNVTLSCEQNLNHDAMYWYRQDPGQGLRLIYYSQIVNDFQKGDIAEGYSVSREKKESFPLTVTSAQKNPTAFYLCASSIRGVSYNEQFFGPGTRLTVL.

This clone is labeled as medium-sized. V is TRBV7-2 and J is TRBJ1-6, with D perhaps TRBD1 (5 bases). CDR3 length: 15 residues. Germline values: CDR1 SGHTA, CDR2 FQGNSA. V gave up 2 bases and J gave up 7 bases, with 12 bases separating them. CDR3 protein: CASSLLGGGNSPLHF. The CDR3 DNA reads as TGTGCCAGCAGCTTATTGGGGGGAGGGAATTCACCCCTCCACTTT. Variable domain in full (rest from reference TRBV7-2 and TRBJ1-6): GAGVSQSPSNKVTEKGKDVELRCDPISGHTALYWYRQSLGQGLEFLIYFQGNSAPDKSGLPSDRFSAERTGGSVSTLTIQRTQQEDSAVYLCASSLLGGGNSPLHFGNGTRLTVT.

The chain is built from TRBV7-7 and TRBJ1-1; D unresolved. The germline V and J ends were trimmed by 5 bases and 2 bases, with 9 bases remaining between them. Germline loops: CDR1 SSHAT, CDR2 FNYEAQ (reference sequence). The CDR3 contains 13 residues. The CDR3 DNA is TGTGCCAGCAGCGAGTCGATCAACACTGAAGCTTTCTTT. This codes for CASSESINTEAFF.

The V call is TRBV5-6, the J call TRBJ2-7; the match to TRBD1 covers 7 bases. The germline CDR1 and CDR2 sequences are SGHDT and YYEEEE. Unmatched junction bases numbered 2, after V lost 0 bases and J lost 2 bases. The CDR3 length is 14 residues. CDR3 sequence: CASSLAGQTYEQYF. The CDR3 DNA follows: TGTGCCAGCAGCTTGGCGGGACAGACCTACGAGCAGTACTTC.

The rearrangement joins TRBV7-2 to TRBJ1-5, with 7 bases fitting TRBD1. Trimming took 3 bases from V and 1 from J; bases not matched to a gene: 3. Germline-derived CDR1 and CDR2 are SGHTA and FQGNSA. The CDR3 has 15 residues. CDR3 sequence reads: CASSLEGGSNQPQHF. The CDR3 DNA sequence: TGTGCCAGCAGCTTGGAAGGGGGCAGCAATCAGCCCCAGCATTTT.

The chain links TRBV5-5 to TRBJ2-5; possibly TRBD2 for D (6 bases). CDR1 and CDR2 (germline): SGHKS, YYEKEE (reference sequence). Trimming took 7 bases from V and 1 from J, leaving 17 bases between them. The length of the CDR3 is 15 residues. The CDR3 DNA follows: TGTGCCAGCCTACTGGGGGACTTCGGCCAAGAGACCCAGTACTTC. Translating it yields CASLLGDFGQETQYF.

CDR3 sequence: CASRQFTSTDTQYF. The CDR3 DNA is TGTGCCAGCAGACAGTTCACTAGCACAGATACGCAGTATTTT. The chain employs TRBV6-5 and TRBJ2-3; no definite D call. Germline CDR1 MNHEY, CDR2 SVGAGI. V was pared by 6 bases and J by 0 bases, with 10 bases between. The CDR3 is 14 amino acids.

The V call is TRBV5-5, the J call TRBJ1-4; 9 positions agree with TRBD1. V lost 6 bases, J lost 4 bases, and 4 bases stayed unmatched. Per the germline V gene, CDR1 is SGHKS and CDR2 is YYEKEE (reference sequence). The CDR3 runs 14 residues. As DNA, the CDR3 is TGTGCCAGCACCCGGACAGGGGATAATGAAAAACTGTTTTTT. The encoded protein is CASTRTGDNEKLFF. The whole variable domain, filled in from reference TRBV5-5 and TRBJ1-4, reads DAGVTQSPTHLIKTRGQQVTLRCSPISGHKSVSWYQQVLGQGPQFIFQYYEKEERGRGNFPDRFSARQFPNYSSELNVNALLLGDSALYLCASTRTGDNEKLFFGSGTQLSVL.

J is TRBJ1-4 and V is TRBV6-1; 7 nucleotides match TRBD1. Per germline, CDR1 MNHNS and CDR2 SASEGT. There are 18 residues in the CDR3. V trimming: 2 bases; J trimming: 5 bases; junction bases outside the gene matches: 14. The CDR3 coding sequence is TGTGCCAGCAGTGAATTGTGGACAGGTCAAACAAGGAATGAAAAACTGTTTTTT. It specifies CASSELWTGQTRNEKLFF.

The CDR3 region has the DNA TGTGCCAGCAGTTTAGGGGGGGTGGCTGGAAACACCATATATTTT. Translating it yields CASSLGGVAGNTIYF. The chain carries TRBV28 and TRBJ1-3, with D possibly TRBD1 on 5 matching bases. Germline V gene data show CDR1 as MDHEN and CDR2 as SYDVKM. With 2 bases removed from V and 2 bases from J, the gap between germline ends came to 10 bases. This CDR3 is 15 amino acids long.

This clone was picked up a small number of times. The chain carries TRBV18 and TRBJ2-2; D possibly corresponds to TRBD1 (6 bases). Germline V gene data show CDR1 as KGHSH and CDR2 as LQKENI. CDR3 length equals 15 residues. V was pared by 6 bases and J by 4 bases, with 15 bases between. CDR3 DNA: TGTGCCAGCTCCCAACGGACAGTTACCACCGGGGAGCTGTTTTTT. It is translated as CASSQRTVTTGELFF.

The V and J genes are TRBV4-1 and TRBJ1-3; D unclear. Per germline, CDR1 MGHRA and CDR2 YSYEKL. V was cut by 1 base and J by 4 bases, with 17 bases left in between. The CDR3 runs 17 residues. CDR3 region: CASSQGPTRALGNTIYF. As DNA, the CDR3 is TGCGCCAGCAGCCAAGGCCCCACGCGGGCGCTGGGAAACACCATATATTTT.

The chain joins TRBV2 to TRBJ2-3, with 12 bases lining up with TRBD2. CDR1 and CDR2 (germline): SNHLY, FYNNEI. The CDR3 totals 17 residues. Germline trimming cut 4 bases from V and 6 bases from J; bases unmatched to any gene: 11. As DNA, the CDR3 is TGTGCCAGCAGTGGGGCCCAGACTAGCGGGAGCGGCGATACGCAGTATTTT. Translated, it gives CASSGAQTSGSGDTQYF.

The chain uses TRBV7-6 and TRBJ2-1; TRBD1 aligns across 9 bases. CDR1 is SGHVS, CDR2 FNYEAQ, per germline. Unmatched junction bases numbered 4, after V lost 3 bases and J lost 4 bases. This CDR3 has 15 amino acids. The CDR3 is CASSLWTGEYNEQFF. For the CDR3, the DNA is TGTGCCAGCAGCTTGTGGACAGGGGAGTACAATGAGCAGTTCTTC.

This clone came up once. V is TRBV11-2 and J is TRBJ2-5; 11 bases line up with TRBD2. After removal of 7 bases from V and 2 bases from J, the junction contained 3 bases not matched to a gene. Germline V lookup: CDR1 SGHAT, CDR2 FQNNGV. The CDR3 runs 14 residues. The CDR3 DNA reads TGTGCCAGCAACGTAGCGGGGGGGCAAGAGACCCAGTACTTC. It specifies CASNVAGGQETQYF.

The chain links TRBV4-2 to TRBJ1-1; 7 nucleotides align to TRBD1. CDR3 length equals 13 residues. Germline-derived CDR1 and CDR2 are LGHNA and YNFKEQ. V shed 4 bases, J shed 6 bases, and the junction held 5 bases outside the gene matches. The CDR3 sequence is CASSRQGFSEAFF. The CDR3 region has the DNA TGTGCCAGCAGCCGACAGGGTTTCTCTGAAGCTTTCTTT.

This sequence joins TRBV7-2 and TRBJ1-5; tentative D call: TRBD1 (6 bases). V was pared by 1 base and J by 2 bases, with 15 bases between. This CDR3 has 17 amino acids. Per the germline V gene, CDR1 is SGHTA and CDR2 is FQGNSA. CDR3 sequence (DNA): TGTGCCAGCAGCTTAGACGCCGGCAGGGGAGGCAATCAGCCCCAGCATTTT. Amino acids: CASSLDAGRGGNQPQHF.

The chain recombines TRBV6-5 with TRBJ2-1; TRBD2 matches at 9 bases. Per germline, CDR1 MNHEY and CDR2 SVGAGI. CDR3 length: 15 residues. V gave up 5 bases and J gave up 5 bases; unmatched junction bases: 7. CDR3 nucleotide sequence: TGTGCCAGCAGTACGGGGCTAGCGGGAAACAATGAGCAGTTCTTC. Protein sequence: CASSTGLAGNNEQFF.

The table lists this clone with a count of one. J is TRBJ2-7 and V is TRBV6-5, with 9 bases lining up with TRBD1. The junction had 5 bases not matched to a gene; V was cut back by 5 bases and J by 3 bases. Germline CDR1 is MNHEY and CDR2 is SVGAGI. The CDR3 is 14 residues long. The CDR3 coding sequence is TGTGCCAGCAGTCTGCGGGACAGGGTCTACGAGCAGTACTTC. Its protein product is CASSLRDRVYEQYF.

The chain is built from TRBV5-5 and TRBJ1-5; D unclear. Trimming took off 0 bases at V and 3 bases at J, with 16 bases between the two ends. There are 17 residues in the CDR3. In germline, CDR1 is SGHKS, CDR2 YYEKEE (reference sequence). CDR3 residues: CASSLAVWAGNNQPQHF. In DNA form, the CDR3 reads TGTGCCAGCAGCTTGGCGGTTTGGGCCGGAAACAATCAGCCCCAGCATTTT.

This sequence joins TRBV9 and TRBJ2-6; the match to TRBD1 covers 9 bases. J was trimmed by 3 bases and V by 0 bases; bases with no gene match: 4. CDR1 is SGDLS, CDR2 YYNGEE, per germline. CDR3 size: 17 residues. CDR3 sequence reads: CASSVAGTGYGANVLTF. The CDR3 nucleotides are TGTGCCAGCAGCGTAGCTGGGACAGGGTATGGGGCCAACGTCCTGACTTTC.

The chain carries TRBV2 and TRBJ1-5; TRBD1 matches 11 bases. V shed 6 bases and J 7 bases; nucleotides not matched to a gene: 8. The CDR3 has 15 residues. Germline V lookup: CDR1 SNHLY, CDR2 FYNNEI. CDR3 in DNA: TGTGCCAGCAGGAAAAGGGGACAGGGGGACCAGCCCCAGCATTTT. Translating gives CASRKRGQGDQPQHF.

The V gene is TRBV7-9, the J gene TRBJ1-1, with D unresolved. The CDR3 extends over 14 amino acids. Germline CDR1 SEHNR, CDR2 FQNEAQ (reference sequence). Trimming stripped 5 bases from V and 6 bases from J, with 16 bases between. The CDR3 coding sequence is TGTGCCAGCAGCCCAAAAGGAGGCCGGGCTGAAGCTTTCTTT. It yields the protein CASSPKGGRAEAFF.

CDR3 coding DNA: TGTGCCAGCGGGACAGGGGTAGGGAACACTGAAGCTTTCTTT. Translated: CASGTGVGNTEAFF. The chain combines TRBV7-9 with TRBJ1-1; 10 bases map to TRBD1. Germline CDR1 SEHNR, CDR2 FQNEAQ (reference sequence). V was clipped by 8 bases and J by 1 base; unmatched bases: 4. CDR3 length: 14 amino acids. Complete variable domain (other parts from reference TRBV7-9 and TRBJ1-1): DTGVSQNPRHKITKRGQNVTFRCDPISEHNRLYWYRQTLGQGPEFLTYFQNEAQLEKSRLLSDRFSAERPKGSFSTLEIQRTEQGDSAMYLCASGTGVGNTEAFFGQGTRLTVV.

This chain uses TRBV6-1 with TRBJ1-1, with D perhaps matching TRBD1 (5 bases). The V gene's germline CDR1 is MNHNS and CDR2 SASEGT. The CDR3 contains 13 residues. The germline V and J ends were trimmed by 1 base and 11 bases, with 14 bases remaining between them. CDR3 sequence (DNA): TGTGCCAGCAGTGAAGGGGATTCAGGGCGGGCTTTCTTT. Amino acids: CASSEGDSGRAFF.

V is TRBV14 and J is TRBJ2-2; D unresolved. CDR3 size: 15 residues. Germline V gene lookup returns CDR1 SGHDN and CDR2 FVKESK. V was pared by 1 base and J by 2 bases, with 8 bases between. The CDR3 coding sequence is TGTGCCAGCAGCCAAGTCAACAGCAACACCGGGGAGCTGTTTTTT. It encodes CASSQVNSNTGELFF. The full variable domain, completed using reference TRBV14 and TRBJ2-2, is EAGVTQFPSHSVIEKGQTVTLRCDPISGHDNLYWYRRVMGKEIKFLLHFVKESKQDESGMPNNRFLAERTGGTYSTLKVQPAELEDSGVYFCASSQVNSNTGELFFGEGSRLTVL.

V and J are TRBV7-2 and TRBJ2-3; D possibly corresponds to TRBD2 (6 bases). Germline CDR1 and CDR2: SGHTA and FQGNSA. V was cut by 4 bases and J by 1 base, with 12 bases left in between. The CDR3 extends over 15 amino acids. CDR3 sequence reads: CASSSWDFRTDTQYF. For the CDR3, the DNA is TGTGCCAGCAGCTCCTGGGACTTCCGCACAGATACGCAGTATTTT.

CDR3 nucleotide sequence: TGTGCCAGCGGGACAGCTATTACCTACGAGCAGTACTTC. It yields the protein CASGTAITYEQYF. V and J are TRBV6-5 and TRBJ2-7; 7 bases line up with TRBD1. The CDR3 spans 13 residues. Trimming removed 8 bases from V and 2 bases from J; junction bases left unmatched: 6. CDR1 is MNHEY, CDR2 SVGAGI, per germline.